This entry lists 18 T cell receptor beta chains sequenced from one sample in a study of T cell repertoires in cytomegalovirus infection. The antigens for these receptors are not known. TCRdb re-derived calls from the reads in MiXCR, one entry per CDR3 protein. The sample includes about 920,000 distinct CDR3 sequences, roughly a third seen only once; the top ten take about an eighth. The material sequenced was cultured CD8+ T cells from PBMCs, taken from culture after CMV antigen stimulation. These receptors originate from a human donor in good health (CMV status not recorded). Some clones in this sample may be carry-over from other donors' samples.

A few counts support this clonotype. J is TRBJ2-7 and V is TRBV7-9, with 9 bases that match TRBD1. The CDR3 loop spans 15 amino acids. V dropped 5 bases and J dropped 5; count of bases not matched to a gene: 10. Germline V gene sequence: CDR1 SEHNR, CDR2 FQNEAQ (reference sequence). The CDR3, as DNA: TGTGCCAGCAGCCCCGGGACAGGGCTCAGGGACGAGCAGTACGTC. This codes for CASSPGTGLRDEQYV.

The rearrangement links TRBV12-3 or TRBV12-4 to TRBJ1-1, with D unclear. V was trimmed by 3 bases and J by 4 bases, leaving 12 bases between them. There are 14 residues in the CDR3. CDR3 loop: CASSFVDTVTEAFF. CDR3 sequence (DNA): TGTGCCAGCAGTTTCGTTGACACGGTCACTGAAGCTTTCTTT.

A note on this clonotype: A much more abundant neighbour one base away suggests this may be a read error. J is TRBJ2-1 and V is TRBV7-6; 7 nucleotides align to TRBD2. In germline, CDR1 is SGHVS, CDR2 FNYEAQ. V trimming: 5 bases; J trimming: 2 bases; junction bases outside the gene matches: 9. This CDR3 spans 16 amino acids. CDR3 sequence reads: CASSVTGGSPYNEQFF. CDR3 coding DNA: TGTGCCAGCAGCGTAACCGGGGGGAGCCCCTACAATGAGCAGTTCTTC.

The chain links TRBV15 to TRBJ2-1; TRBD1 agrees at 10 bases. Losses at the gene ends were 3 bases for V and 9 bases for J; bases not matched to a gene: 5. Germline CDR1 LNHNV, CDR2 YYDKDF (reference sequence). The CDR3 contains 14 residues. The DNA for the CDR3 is TGTGCCACCAGCAGCCCGGGACAGGGGACTGAGCAGTTCTTC. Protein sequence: CATSSPGQGTEQFF.

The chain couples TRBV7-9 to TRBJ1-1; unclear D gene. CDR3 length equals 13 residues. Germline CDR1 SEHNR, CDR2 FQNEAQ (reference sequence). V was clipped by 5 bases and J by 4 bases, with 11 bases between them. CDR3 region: CASSHKESTEAFF. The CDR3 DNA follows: TGTGCCAGCAGCCACAAAGAGAGCACTGAAGCTTTCTTT.

The CDR3 region is CSARDRRGDSPLHF. In DNA, the CDR3 is TGCAGTGCTAGAGACCGGCGTGGGGATTCACCCCTCCACTTT. This sequence joins TRBV20-1 and TRBJ1-6; D gene uncertain. The CDR3 is 14 amino acids. Germline loops: CDR1 DFQATT, CDR2 SNEGSKA (reference sequence). Trimming shortened V by 0 bases and J by 8 bases, and 11 bases separated the two germline ends.

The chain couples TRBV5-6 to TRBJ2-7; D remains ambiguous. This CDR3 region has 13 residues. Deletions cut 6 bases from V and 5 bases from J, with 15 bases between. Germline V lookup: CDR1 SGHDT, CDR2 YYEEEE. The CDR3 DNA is TGTGCCAGCATCTATGGGAACAGCCACGAGCAGTACTTC. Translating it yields CASIYGNSHEQYF.

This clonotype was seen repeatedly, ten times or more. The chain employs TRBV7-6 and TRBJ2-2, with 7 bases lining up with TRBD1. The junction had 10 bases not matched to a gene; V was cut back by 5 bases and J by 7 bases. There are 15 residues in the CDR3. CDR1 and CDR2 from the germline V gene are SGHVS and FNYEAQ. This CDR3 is CASSAPTGKVGELFF. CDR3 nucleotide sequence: TGTGCCAGCAGCGCCCCGACAGGGAAGGTCGGGGAGCTGTTTTTT.

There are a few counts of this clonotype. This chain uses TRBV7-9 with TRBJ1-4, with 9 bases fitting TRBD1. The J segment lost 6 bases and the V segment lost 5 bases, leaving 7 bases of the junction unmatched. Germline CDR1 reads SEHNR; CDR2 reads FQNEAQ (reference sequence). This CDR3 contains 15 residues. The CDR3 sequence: CASSEGTGLDEKLFF. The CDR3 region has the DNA TGTGCCAGCAGCGAAGGGACAGGGCTCGATGAAAAACTGTTTTTT. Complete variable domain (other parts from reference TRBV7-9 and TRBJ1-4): DTGVSQNPRHKITKRGQNVTFRCDPISEHNRLYWYRQTLGQGPEFLTYFQNEAQLEKSRLLSDRFSAERPKGSFSTLEIQRTEQGDSAMYLCASSEGTGLDEKLFFGSGTQLSVL.

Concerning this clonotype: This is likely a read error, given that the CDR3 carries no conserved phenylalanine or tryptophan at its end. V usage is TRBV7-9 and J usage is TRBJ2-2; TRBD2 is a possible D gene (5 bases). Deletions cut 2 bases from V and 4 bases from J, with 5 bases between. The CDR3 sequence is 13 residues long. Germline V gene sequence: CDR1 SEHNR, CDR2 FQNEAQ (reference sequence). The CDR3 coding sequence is TGTGCCAGCAGCTTAACTAGCACCGGGGAGCTGTTTGTT. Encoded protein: CASSLTSTGELFV.

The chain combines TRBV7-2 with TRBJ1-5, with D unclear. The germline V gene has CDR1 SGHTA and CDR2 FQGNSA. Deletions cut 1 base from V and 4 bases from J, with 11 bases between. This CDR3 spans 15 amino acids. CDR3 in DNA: TGTGCCAGCAGCTTAGTGACGGAGCAAAATCAGCCCCAGCATTTT. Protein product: CASSLVTEQNQPQHF.

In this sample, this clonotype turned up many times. CDR3 bases: TGTGCCAGCAGCCCTGGGCCTTACAATGAGCAGTTCTTC. Its protein product is CASSPGPYNEQFF. The V and J genes are TRBV27 and TRBJ2-1; no reliable D call. The CDR3 runs 13 residues. CDR1 and CDR2 from the germline V gene are MNHEY and SMNVEV (reference sequence). Trimming shortened V by 6 bases and J by 4 bases, and 10 bases separated the two germline ends.

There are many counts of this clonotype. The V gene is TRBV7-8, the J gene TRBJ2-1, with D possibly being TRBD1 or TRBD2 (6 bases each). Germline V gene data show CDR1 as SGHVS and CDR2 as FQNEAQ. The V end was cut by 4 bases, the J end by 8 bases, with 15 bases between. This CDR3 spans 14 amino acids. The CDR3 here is CASSSKGGGDEQFF. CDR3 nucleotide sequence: TGTGCCAGCAGCTCAAAGGGGGGCGGGGATGAGCAGTTCTTC.

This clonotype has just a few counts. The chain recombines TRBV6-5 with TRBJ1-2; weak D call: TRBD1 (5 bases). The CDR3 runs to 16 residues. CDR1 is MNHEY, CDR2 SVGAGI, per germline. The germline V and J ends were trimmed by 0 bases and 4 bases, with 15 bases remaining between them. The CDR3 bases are TGTGCCAGCAGTTACTCGATGGTAGGGGTTGGCTATGGCTACACCTTC. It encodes CASSYSMVGVGYGYTF.

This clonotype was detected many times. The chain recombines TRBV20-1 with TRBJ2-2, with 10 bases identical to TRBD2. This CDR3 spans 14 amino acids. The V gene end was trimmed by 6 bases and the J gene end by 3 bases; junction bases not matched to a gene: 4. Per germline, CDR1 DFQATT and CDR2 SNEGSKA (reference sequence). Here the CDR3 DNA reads TGCAGTGCCCGGACTAGCGGAGACACCGGGGAGCTGTTTTTT. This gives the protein CSARTSGDTGELFF.

The CDR3 protein is CSASGFAGKQFF. The CDR3 coding sequence is TGCAGTGCTAGCGGTTTCGCGGGGAAGCAGTTCTTC. The gene calls are TRBV20-1 and TRBJ2-1; D is possibly TRBD2 (6 bases). This CDR3 has 12 amino acids. CDR1 is DFQATT, CDR2 SNEGSKA, per germline (reference sequence). Trimming took 3 bases from V and 11 from J, leaving 14 bases between them.

The CDR3 region has the DNA TGCAGCGTTGAGCGTCCCGGGACAGACTCCTACGAGCAGTACTTC. Translation: CSVERPGTDSYEQYF. J is TRBJ2-7 and V is TRBV29-1; 7 bases align to TRBD1. Germline values: CDR1 SQVTM, CDR2 ANQGSEA. The CDR3 runs to 15 residues. V lost 3 bases and J lost 0; bases outside the gene matches: 8.

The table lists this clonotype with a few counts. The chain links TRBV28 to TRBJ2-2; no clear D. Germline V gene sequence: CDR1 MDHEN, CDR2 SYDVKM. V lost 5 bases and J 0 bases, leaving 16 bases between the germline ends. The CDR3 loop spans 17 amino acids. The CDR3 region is CASSRNRRHSNTGELFF. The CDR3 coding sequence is TGTGCCAGCAGTAGGAATAGGAGACATTCGAACACCGGGGAGCTGTTTTTT.